This is a list of T cell receptor beta chains from one sample in a study of CD8 T cells in Susac syndrome. Each CDR3 protein is one row after TCRdb ran MiXCR on the immunoSEQ multiplex PCR reads. The sample contains around 300,000 distinct CDR3 sequences, 75% to 90% of which appear only once. Sequencing was carried out using CD8+ T cells from PBMCs. These receptors were taken from a human donor with multiple sclerosis. The CDR3 runs from the conserved cysteine through the conserved F or W. The D gene is left open where the match is weak. Some rows have no size entry. The others give once, few or many, or a class for an expanded clone.

TRBD1	TRBJ1-5	NA	TRBV6-2/TRBV6-3	TGTGGTCTGGGGACAGGCATCACATATATGGGCAATCAGCCCCAGCATTTT	CGLGTGITYMGNQPQHF
TRBD2	TRBJ2-1	NA	TRBV9	TGTGCCAGCAGCCCCACGGGAGGAGGGGATGAGCAGTTCTTC	CASSPTGGGDEQFF
NA	TRBJ2-3	NA	TRBV12-3/TRBV12-4	TGTGCCAGCAGTTTTAGGGATCGCACAGATACGCAGTATTTT	CASSFRDRTDTQYF
NA	TRBJ2-2	NA	TRBV27	TGTGCCAGCAGTTTATCGAGCGGTCCGAACACCGGGGAGCTGTTTTTT	CASSLSSGPNTGELFF
TRBD2	TRBJ2-5	NA	TRBV6-2/TRBV6-3	TGTGCCAGCAGTTACTCGATAGCGGGAGCCGGGCCCCAGTACTTC	CASSYSIAGAGPQYF
NA	TRBJ2-7	NA	TRBV14	TGTGCCAGCAGCCAAGCTGCCTCCTGGGGCGAGCAGTACTTC	CASSQAASWGEQYF
NA	TRBJ2-1	NA	TRBV27	TGTGCCAGCAGTATAAATTCGTTCGGGACGGTAATTGAGCAGTTCTTC	CASSINSFGTVIEQFF
TRBD1	TRBJ1-2	NA	TRBV11-1	TGTGCCAGCAGCGAAACACACAACAGGGGGCATGGCTACACCTTC	CASSETHNRGHGYTF
NA	TRBJ2-2	NA	TRBV19	TGTGCCAGTAGTATAGTAACCGGGGAGCTGTTTTTT	CASSIVTGELFF
NA	TRBJ2-3	NA	TRBV4-2	TGTGCCAGCAGCCTATATAGGCGTTCAGATACGCAGTATTTT	CASSLYRRSDTQYF
NA	TRBJ2-7	NA	TRBV28	TGTGCTAGCAGTTTATTAGAGGGGACCCCCTACGAGCAGTACTTC	CASSLLEGTPYEQYF
NA	TRBJ2-1	few	TRBV7-6	TGTGCTAGCAGCGCCGGGAGGGGGCTATCGGATGAGCAGTTCTTC	CASSAGRGLSDEQFF
NA	TRBJ2-5	once	TRBV28	TGTGCCAGCAGTCTAAGTCTTTGGGGGGAGACCCAGTACTTC	CASSLSLWGETQYF
NA	TRBJ1-1	NA	TRBV28	TGTGCCAGCAGTTTATTGCGGAACACTGAAGCTTTCTTT	CASSLLRNTEAFF
NA	TRBJ2-2	once	TRBV7-9	TGTGCCAGCAGCTCCTCGGAACGGACCGGGGAGCTGTTTTTT	CASSSSERTGELFF
NA	TRBJ2-3	NA	TRBV11-3	TGTGCCAGCAGCTCCCCCGGGGACACAGATACGCAGTATTTT	CASSSPGDTDTQYF
NA	TRBJ2-4	once	TRBV3-1	TGTGCCAGCTCCCGGAGGTCTCCATTCCAAAACGTAGCCAAAAACATTCAGTACTTC	CASSRRSPFQNVAKNIQYF
NA	TRBJ2-1	NA	TRBV19	TGTGCCAGTAGTATCCTCTTCCAGGGCGAGATCTCCTACAATGAGCAGTTCTTC	CASSILFQGEISYNEQFF
NA	TRBJ1-2	NA	TRBV14	TGTGCCAGCAGCCAAGATCCACTTATATGGGGTCGTCGCTACACCTTC	CASSQDPLIWGRRYTF
TRBD2	TRBJ2-3	NA	TRBV11-2	TGTGCCAGCAGCCCACCCCCTAGAGCGGGAGAGGAAGATACGCAGTATTTT	CASSPPPRAGEEDTQYF
TRBD2	TRBJ2-3	once	TRBV13	TGTGCCAGCAGGGGACTAGGATCGAGTACGCAGTATTTT	CASRGLGSSTQYF
NA	TRBJ1-1	NA	TRBV12-3/TRBV12-4	TGTGCCAGCAGTTCACCGCTGAACACTGAAGCTTTCTTT	CASSSPLNTEAFF
NA	TRBJ2-1	once	TRBV7-9	TGTGCCAGCAGCTCCCCGGACGGCGAGCAGTTCTTC	CASSSPDGEQFF
TRBD2	TRBJ2-3	NA	TRBV20-1	TGCAGTGCTAGTTCAAGCGGGGGATTCACAGATACGCAGTATTTT	CSASSSGGFTDTQYF
NA	TRBJ2-1	NA	TRBV19	TGTGCCAGCGCCTACGGAGGGCTGGGCAATGAGCAGTTCTTC	CASAYGGLGNEQFF
NA	TRBJ1-1	once	TRBV15	TGTGCCACCAGCAGAGAAAGGGGTGGACAGGAAGCTTTCTTT	CATSRERGGQEAFF
NA	TRBJ1-1	NA	TRBV15	TGTGCCACCAGCAGACAAGGGGGGCACACTGAAGCTTTCTTT	CATSRQGGHTEAFF
NA	TRBJ2-7	NA	TRBV7-6	TGTGCCAGCAGCTTACATTCCCAGTACGAGCAGTACTTC	CASSLHSQYEQYF
NA	TRBJ1-2	NA	TRBV6-2/TRBV6-3	TGTGCCAGCAGTTACTCGATCGACACGCCTAGGGGTGGCTACACCTTC	CASSYSIDTPRGGYTF
NA	TRBJ2-3	NA	TRBV4-3	TGCGCCAGCAGCCAAGTTTTGCGGTTCACAGATACGCAGTATTTT	CASSQVLRFTDTQYF
NA	TRBJ2-5	once	TRBV29-1	TGCAGCGTTGAAGTCTTGGAGACCCAGTACTTC	CSVEVLETQYF
NA	TRBJ1-4	NA	TRBV27	TGTGCCAGCAGCTCGACAGCCAGATCAGTAGGGGAAAAACTGTTTTTT	CASSSTARSVGEKLFF
TRBD2	TRBJ2-3	NA	TRBV9	TGTGCCAGCACCCCCTGGGGGGGAGAAGGCACAGATACGCAGTATTTT	CASTPWGGEGTDTQYF
NA	TRBJ2-5	NA	TRBV5-8	TGTGCCAGCAGCGTGGGACCCGCCGGGCTACCTTACCAAGAGACCCAGTACTTC	CASSVGPAGLPYQETQYF
TRBD2	TRBJ2-5	NA	TRBV27	TGTGCCAGCAGTTTATCTGCGGGAGCTCAGGAGACCCAGTACTTC	CASSLSAGAQETQYF
TRBD1	TRBJ1-5	NA	TRBV20-1	TGCAGTGCAACAAATCCGGGACAGCTTAATCAGCCCCAGCATTTT	CSATNPGQLNQPQHF
NA	TRBJ2-3	NA	TRBV7-2	TGTGCCAATCCCGAGCAGTCCACGCAGTATTTT	CANPEQSTQYF
NA	TRBJ1-1	NA	TRBV4-1	TGCGCCAGCAGCCATACGACAGGGAACACTGAAGCTTTCTTT	CASSHTTGNTEAFF
NA	TRBJ2-1	NA	TRBV4-3	TGCGCCAGCAGCCAATCTCAGCTTGGGAATGAGCAGTTCTTC	CASSQSQLGNEQFF
TRBD2	TRBJ2-5	once	TRBV12-3/TRBV12-4	TGTGCCAGCAGCACTAGCGGGACCCAAGAGACCCAGTACTTC	CASSTSGTQETQYF
NA	TRBJ2-5	NA	TRBV28	TGTGCCAGCAGTAACTTCAGGACGGAGAAGCGGGAGACCCAGTACTTC	CASSNFRTEKRETQYF
NA	TRBJ1-1	once	TRBV28	TGTGCCAGCAGTTTATTCGGGGGCGCGAGTACTGAAGCTTTCTTT	CASSLFGGASTEAFF